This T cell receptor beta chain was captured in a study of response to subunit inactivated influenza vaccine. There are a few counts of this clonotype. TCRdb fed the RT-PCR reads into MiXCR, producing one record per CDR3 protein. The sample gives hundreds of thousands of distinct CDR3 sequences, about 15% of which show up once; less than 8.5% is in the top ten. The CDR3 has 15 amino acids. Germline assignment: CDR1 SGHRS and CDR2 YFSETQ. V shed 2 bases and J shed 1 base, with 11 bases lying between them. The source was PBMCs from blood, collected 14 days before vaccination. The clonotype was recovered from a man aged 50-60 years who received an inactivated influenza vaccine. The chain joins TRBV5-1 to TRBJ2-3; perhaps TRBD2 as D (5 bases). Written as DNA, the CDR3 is TGCGCCAGCAGCTTAACCCACGGGGGCACAGATACGCAGTATTTT. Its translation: CASSLTHGGTDTQYF.